These 21 T cell receptor beta chains originate from one sample sequenced in a study of T cell repertoires and HLA-DP antigens. These TCRs' antigens remain unknown. Clones were sequenced by immunoSEQ multiplex PCR, and TCRdb holds only the in-frame ones, with some missing. The data show some 89,000 clones, more than 75% seen once. The material sequenced was CD4+ T cells from PBMCs. The receptors come from a man aged 45-65 years in good health and CMV-seronegative.

The chain recombines TRBV19 with TRBJ2-2; 10 bases align to TRBD2. CDR3 length: 15 amino acids. The germline gives CDR1 LNHDA, CDR2 SQIVND (reference sequence). The V and J ends lost 11 bases and 3 bases, in that order; junction bases with no gene match: 9. CDR3 nucleotides: TGTGCCGGGGGAGGGCTAGCGGGAGACACCGGGGAGCTGTTTTTT. It encodes CAGGGLAGDTGELFF.

The gene calls are TRBV15 and TRBJ1-1; the match to TRBD1 covers 8 bases. CDR3 length: 17 amino acids. The germline CDR1 and CDR2 sequences are LNHNV and YYDKDF (reference sequence). V was clipped by 5 bases and J by 0 bases; unmatched bases: 11. CDR3 sequence (DNA): TGTGCCACCAGCGGGGGGACAGGCGCGCAGGTGAACACTGAAGCTTTCTTT. Residues: CATSGGTGAQVNTEAFF.

The chain has TRBV28 and TRBJ1-5; D is ambiguous. Trimming pared 6 bases from V and 5 bases from J, leaving 17 bases between. The CDR3 loop spans 15 amino acids. The germline V gene has CDR1 MDHEN and CDR2 SYDVKM. The CDR3 region is CASSLGPLSYQPQHF. As DNA, the CDR3 is TGTGCCAGCAGCCTAGGACCGCTAAGCTATCAGCCCCAGCATTTT.

This chain links TRBV18 with TRBJ2-5; D gene unclear. V was clipped by 2 bases and J by 1 base, with 5 bases between them. Germline assignment: CDR1 KGHSH and CDR2 LQKENI. The CDR3 runs 13 residues. CDR3 in amino acids: CASSPSRQETQYF. The CDR3 nucleotides are TGTGCCAGCTCACCAAGCCGCCAAGAGACCCAGTACTTC. The entire variable domain, with the rest obtained from reference TRBV18 and TRBJ2-5, is as follows: NAGVMQNPRHLVRRRGQEARLRCSPMKGHSHVYWYRQLPEEGLKFMVYLQKENIIDESGMPKERFSAEFPKEGPSILRIQQVVRGDSAAYFCASSPSRQETQYFGPGTRLLVL.

This chain joins TRBV25-1 and TRBJ2-7; either TRBD1 or TRBD2 may fit D (5 bases each). This CDR3 has 15 residues. Germline values: CDR1 MGHDK, CDR2 SYGVNS. V was shortened by 4 bases and J by 3 bases, with 16 bases between the two germline ends. CDR3 DNA: TGTGCCAGCAGTGGGGTTCGGGACGCGCACTACGAGCAGTACTTC. The encoded protein is CASSGVRDAHYEQYF.

The CDR3 loop is CASSTGSRGGGTQYF. The CDR3 coding sequence is TGTGCCAGCAGCACAGGGTCTAGAGGGGGAGGAACCCAGTACTTC. J is TRBJ2-5 and V is TRBV7-2; TRBD1 or TRBD2 may be the D gene (6 bases each). Trimming left V 5 bases short and J 8 bases short, with 21 bases between. The length of the CDR3 is 15 residues. CDR1 is SGHTA, CDR2 FQGNSA, per germline.

J is TRBJ1-5 and V is TRBV23-1; D remains ambiguous. TRBV23-1 is an ORF, and what it does is uncertain. V gave up 0 bases and J gave up 0 bases, with 12 bases separating them. This CDR3 contains 17 residues. Here the CDR3 reads CASSQSVRRSSNQPQHF. CDR3 in DNA: TGCGCCAGCAGTCAATCTGTGAGGCGGAGTAGCAATCAGCCCCAGCATTTT.

This rearrangement joins TRBV7-2 to TRBJ1-5; the D gene is possibly TRBD1 (6 bases). V was shortened by 2 bases and J by 9 bases, with 20 bases between the two germline ends. This CDR3 comprises 16 residues. CDR1 and CDR2 from the germline V gene are SGHTA and FQGNSA. CDR3 sequence (DNA): TGTGCCAGCAGCTTAAAAGGGGGGCCCACCCAGGGGCCCCAGCATTTT. It specifies CASSLKGGPTQGPQHF.

The chain links TRBV7-2 to TRBJ2-5; 7 bases align to TRBD1. V was clipped by 5 bases and J by 4 bases; unmatched bases: 7. The CDR3 sequence is 14 residues long. Germline-derived CDR1 and CDR2 are SGHTA and FQGNSA. The CDR3 DNA is TGTGCCAGCAGCCCTAGGGGGCTAGGAGAGACCCAGTACTTC. Its protein is CASSPRGLGETQYF.

The CDR3 here is CASSPRGRDYNEQFF. DNA of the CDR3: TGTGCCAGCAGCCCGCGAGGGCGGGATTACAATGAGCAGTTCTTC. The chain carries TRBV7-2 and TRBJ2-1; a weak D match, TRBD2 (6 bases). V lost 5 bases, J lost 4 bases, and 15 bases lay in between. This CDR3 spans 15 amino acids. Germline loops: CDR1 SGHTA, CDR2 FQGNSA.

The chain combines TRBV28 with TRBJ1-5, with D unclear. The CDR3 spans 10 residues. Germline V CDR1 and CDR2: MDHEN, SYDVKM. The CDR3: CDPAGQPQHF. CDR3 nucleotides: TGTGACCCGGCCGGTCAGCCCCAGCATTTT.

The rearrangement uses TRBV29-1 and TRBJ1-1; the D is unclear. CDR3 length: 13 amino acids. Germline lookup yields CDR1 SQVTM and CDR2 ANQGSEA. The V end lost 7 bases, the J end lost 1 base, and 13 bases lay between the germline ends. DNA of the CDR3: TGCAGCGCCCACCCTTTACCGAACACTGAAGCTTTCTTT. Translation: CSAHPLPNTEAFF.

The chain is built from TRBV10-3 and TRBJ2-7; D possibly corresponds to TRBD2 (5 bases). Germline V CDR1 and CDR2: ENHRY, SYGVKD. V was shortened by 5 bases and J by 5 bases, with 13 bases between the two germline ends. The length of the CDR3 is 13 residues. The CDR3 protein is CAISPGLTNEQYF. The CDR3 nucleotides are TGTGCCATCAGTCCCGGACTTACCAACGAGCAGTACTTC.

CDR3 sequence reads: CASSYIANTEAFF. CDR3 coding DNA: TGTGCCAGCAGTTACATTGCGAACACTGAAGCTTTCTTT. The rearrangement uses TRBV6-5 and TRBJ1-1, with D unresolved. The CDR3 spans 13 residues. Trimming left V 2 bases short and J 1 base short, with 5 bases between. CDR1 is MNHEY, CDR2 SVGAGI, per germline.

The chain couples TRBV11-2 to TRBJ1-1; no clear D gene. CDR3 length: 13 amino acids. Germline CDR1 and CDR2: SGHAT and FQNNGV. Between the trimmed V and J ends, which lost 5 bases and 4 bases, there was a span of 11 bases. The CDR3 DNA follows: TGTGCCAGCAGCCCCGAGTTCGGCACTGAAGCTTTCTTT. It is translated as CASSPEFGTEAFF. Based on the CDR3 plus reference TRBV11-2 and TRBJ1-1, the full variable domain is EAGVAQSPRYKIIEKRQSVAFWCNPISGHATLYWYQQILGQGPKLLIQFQNNGVVDDSQLPKDRFSAERLKGVDSTLKIQPAKLEDSAVYLCASSPEFGTEAFFGQGTRLTVV.

The chain joins TRBV29-1 to TRBJ2-3, with unresolved D. The germline CDR1 and CDR2 sequences are SQVTM and ANQGSEA. Trimming took off 4 bases at V and 0 bases at J, with 5 bases between the two ends. This CDR3 has 12 residues. CDR3 region: CSVGSSTDTQYF. The CDR3 DNA reads as TGCAGCGTTGGAAGTAGCACAGATACGCAGTATTTT.

This clone was found a few times. The rearrangement joins TRBV5-1 to TRBJ2-6; D unresolved. The CDR3 extends over 12 amino acids. Germline V CDR1 and CDR2: SGHRS, YFSETQ. Trimming shortened V by 5 bases and J by 2 bases, and 2 bases separated the two germline ends. CDR3: CASRAGANVLTF. For the CDR3, the DNA is TGCGCCAGCAGAGCTGGGGCCAACGTCCTGACTTTC. Drawing the rest from reference TRBV5-1 and TRBJ2-6, the complete variable domain is KAGVTQTPRYLIKTRGQQVTLSCSPISGHRSVSWYQQTPGQGLQFLFEYFSETQRNKGNFPGRFSGRQFSNSRSEMNVSTLELGDSALYLCASRAGANVLTFGAGSRLTVL.

This chain links TRBV6-5 with TRBJ1-2; tentative D call: TRBD1 (6 bases). With 5 bases removed from V and 8 bases from J, the gap between germline ends came to 15 bases. The CDR3 spans 13 residues. Germline values: CDR1 MNHEY, CDR2 SVGAGI. The CDR3 reads CASSRGVGIGYTF. CDR3 coding DNA: TGTGCCAGCAGTAGGGGGGTCGGGATAGGCTACACCTTC.

This clone has a single count. The CDR3 coding sequence is TGCGCCAGCAGCCAAGGGGTATCCGGGACCTACAATGAGCAGTTCTTC. This gives the protein CASSQGVSGTYNEQFF. The gene calls are TRBV4-3 and TRBJ2-1; maybe TRBD2 (5 bases). Looked up from germline, CDR1 is LGHNA and CDR2 is YSLEER. CDR3 length: 16 amino acids. The V and J ends lost 1 base and 2 bases respectively, with 12 bases between them.

V is TRBV2 and J is TRBJ2-2; tentatively, D is TRBD1 or TRBD2 (7 bases each). The ends were cut back, 5 bases at V and 9 bases at J, with 10 bases in the middle. Germline lookup yields CDR1 SNHLY and CDR2 FYNNEI. The length of the CDR3 is 12 residues. The DNA of the CDR3 is TGTGCCAGCAGTCAGGGGGGGAGGGAGCTGTTTTTT. Its protein product is CASSQGGRELFF.

The rearrangement uses TRBV19 and TRBJ2-5; 7 nucleotides agree with TRBD1. The ends lost 8 bases at V and 2 bases at J; junction bases unmatched: 8. The CDR3 length is 14 residues. Per the germline V gene, CDR1 is LNHDA and CDR2 is SQIVND (reference sequence). In DNA form, the CDR3 reads TGTGCCAGTTCGACCGGGACAGCTCAAGAGACCCAGTACTTC. It encodes CASSTGTAQETQYF.